This T cell receptor (beta chain) originates from a study of cytomegalovirus exposure and HLA in healthy donors. Overall study findings and caveats: Rates of TCR association differed by HLA locus in a later analysis, with DRB1 highest and HLA-C lowest. The listing of 150 to 200 TCR beta chains classed them as cytomegalovirus-associated. Being productive about 90% or about 30% of the time was typical of most TCR beta V segments in an earlier analysis.

Use of 60 Vbeta and 13 Jbeta primers characterized the PCR. Generated by immunoSEQ multiplex PCR, the TCRdb table keeps only in-frame clones and is missing some. The table lists about 87,000 clones, approximately 7.6% of them singletons, with about 2.3% in the top ten. In regard to this clone: Its antigen is undetermined.

CDR1 is MNHEY, CDR2 SVGAGI, per germline. Trimming left V 4 bases short and J 4 bases short, with 17 bases between. This CDR3 region has 15 residues. The specimen sequenced was PBMCs. This clonotype originated in a man aged 50 to 60 in good health and CMV-seronegative. The rearrangement uses TRBV6-5 and TRBJ2-7; maybe TRBD2 (6 bases). CDR3 coding DNA: TGTGCCAGCAGTTCCATAGCGGAAGGCCGTTACGAGCAGTACTTC. It yields the protein CASSSIAEGRYEQYF.